What follows are 21 T cell receptor beta chains derived from one specimen sequenced in a study of blood T cell repertoires in COVID-19. Here immunoSEQ multiplex PCR was the method, and the copy in TCRdb shows in-frame clones only, minus some. This table holds about 180,000 clones, 65% to 90% found once. The source material was peripheral blood. The receptors stem from a man between 45 and 60 years old with active or convalescent COVID-19.

This clone occurred once. The V and J genes are TRBV11-2 and TRBJ2-1; D is uncertain. V lost 2 bases and J lost 3, with 11 bases in between. The CDR3 contains 15 residues. The germline V gene has CDR1 SGHAT and CDR2 FQNNGV. The DNA of the CDR3 is TGTGCCAGCAGCTTATTGCCAGCGCGCTACAATGAGCAGTTCTTC. Its protein product is CASSLLPARYNEQFF. The entire variable domain, with the rest obtained from reference TRBV11-2 and TRBJ2-1, is as follows: EAGVAQSPRYKIIEKRQSVAFWCNPISGHATLYWYQQILGQGPKLLIQFQNNGVVDDSQLPKDRFSAERLKGVDSTLKIQPAKLEDSAVYLCASSLLPARYNEQFFGPGTRLTVL.

The chain combines TRBV10-3 with TRBJ2-1; 9 nucleotides align to TRBD1. The CDR3 runs to 15 residues. J lost 9 bases, V lost 10 bases, and 16 bases had no gene match. Germline V gene sequence: CDR1 ENHRY, CDR2 SYGVKD. In DNA, the CDR3 is TGTGCCACCGAGATGGCGGACAGGGGAACGGCTGAGCAGTTCTTC. Protein: CATEMADRGTAEQFF.

The chain uses TRBV6-5 and TRBJ2-1, with 8 nucleotides matching TRBD2. V trimming: 6 bases; J trimming: 3 bases; junction bases outside the gene matches: 4. CDR3 length equals 14 residues. The germline CDR1 and CDR2 sequences are MNHEY and SVGAGI. The CDR3 DNA follows: TGTGCCAGCAGCACCGGGACTAGCTACAATGAGCAGTTCTTC. Encoded protein: CASSTGTSYNEQFF.

This clone came up once. J is TRBJ1-5 and V is TRBV27; TRBD1 might be the D (5 bases). The CDR3 is 14 amino acids. Germline V gene data show CDR1 as MNHEY and CDR2 as SMNVEV (reference sequence). V shed 2 bases and J shed 4 bases, with 9 bases lying between them. DNA of the CDR3: TGTGCCAGCAGTTTAGACAGAAAAAATCAGCCCCAGCATTTT. Translated: CASSLDRKNQPQHF.

This CDR3 reads CASSQGDRVGGYTF. The DNA of the CDR3 is TGTGCCAGCAGTCAGGGGGACAGGGTTGGCGGCTACACCTTC. V gene TRBV6-1 combines with J gene TRBJ1-2, with 9 nucleotides matching TRBD1. V lost 5 bases to trimming and J lost 8 bases; unmatched junction nucleotides: 9. This CDR3 is built from 14 residues. The germline V gene encodes CDR1 MNHNS and CDR2 SASEGT.

This clone came up a few times. This sequence joins TRBV6-5 and TRBJ2-3; TRBD1 matches at 7 bases. Trimming removed 4 bases from V and 1 base from J; junction bases left unmatched: 8. Germline lookup yields CDR1 MNHEY and CDR2 SVGAGI. The CDR3 length is 16 residues. CDR3 DNA sequence: TGTGCCAGCAGTTCCCTAAGGCAGGGGGGCACAGATACGCAGTATTTT. It codes for CASSSLRQGGTDTQYF.

The genes are TRBV28 and TRBJ2-3; 11 nucleotides align to TRBD2. Unmatched junction bases numbered 1, after V lost 1 base and J lost 4 bases. The germline CDR1 and CDR2 sequences are MDHEN and SYDVKM. The CDR3 loop spans 15 amino acids. The DNA for the CDR3 is TGTGCCAGCAGTTTATCGGGACTAGCGGCAGATACGCAGTATTTT. This translates into CASSLSGLAADTQYF.

V usage is TRBV29-1 and J usage is TRBJ1-2, with 7 bases that match TRBD1. Germline loops: CDR1 SQVTM, CDR2 ANQGSEA. The trim removed 6 bases at V and 0 bases at J, leaving 10 bases unmatched. The CDR3 is 15 residues long. The DNA of the CDR3 is TGCAGCGTCACAGGGGATGTACAGACTAACTATGGCTACACCTTC. Protein: CSVTGDVQTNYGYTF.

The chain links TRBV6-5 to TRBJ1-5; D may be TRBD1 (6 bases). The length of the CDR3 is 15 residues. V lost 6 bases and J lost 0, with 12 bases in between. The V gene's germline CDR1 is MNHEY and CDR2 SVGAGI. Here the CDR3 DNA reads TGTGCCAGCAGGACAGGAGCCTATAGCAATCAGCCCCAGCATTTT. Amino acids: CASRTGAYSNQPQHF.

J is TRBJ2-3 and V is TRBV4-1; 11 bases are a match to TRBD2. CDR1 is MGHRA and CDR2 is YSYEKL in the germline V gene. CDR3 length equals 16 residues. J was trimmed by 4 bases and V by 4 bases; bases with no gene match: 7. The CDR3 nucleotides are TGCGCCAGCAGCCGAACCGGGACTAGCGGTTCAGATACGCAGTATTTT. This sequence encodes CASSRTGTSGSDTQYF.

The CDR3 DNA follows: TGCGCCAGCAGCTCACAGGGGGTTGGCGATGGCTACACCTTC. It codes for CASSSQGVGDGYTF. The chain employs TRBV5-1 and TRBJ1-2; 8 bases align to TRBD1. J lost 6 bases, V lost 3 bases, and 7 bases had no gene match. Per the germline V gene, CDR1 is SGHRS and CDR2 is YFSETQ. The CDR3 runs 14 residues. Full variable domain (missing parts from reference TRBV5-1 and TRBJ1-2): KAGVTQTPRYLIKTRGQQVTLSCSPISGHRSVSWYQQTPGQGLQFLFEYFSETQRNKGNFPGRFSGRQFSNSRSEMNVSTLELGDSALYLCASSSQGVGDGYTFGSGTRLTVV.

This rearrangement joins TRBV6-5 to TRBJ2-3; 11 nucleotides line up with TRBD2. Germline trimming cut 2 bases from V and 3 bases from J; bases unmatched to any gene: 4. CDR3 size: 16 residues. In germline, CDR1 is MNHEY, CDR2 SVGAGI. CDR3 coding DNA: TGTGCCAGCAGTTACGGGGGACTAGCGGATACAGATACGCAGTATTTT. The encoded protein is CASSYGGLADTDTQYF.

The CDR3 sequence is CASSGLGHPLSETLHF. Written as DNA, the CDR3 is TGTGCCAGCAGTGGTCTAGGACACCCGTTATCGGAAACCCTCCACTTT. V gene TRBV6-1 combines with J gene TRBJ1-6; possibly TRBD1 for D (5 bases). Germline-derived CDR1 and CDR2 are MNHNS and SASEGT. This CDR3 has 16 residues. V lost 4 bases to trimming and J lost 14 bases, with 24 bases between them.

The count of this clone is one. CDR3 residues: CASSLMAGYGYTF. CDR3 DNA: TGTGCCAGCAGTTTGATGGCAGGGTATGGCTACACCTTC. This chain links TRBV28 with TRBJ1-2, with D possibly TRBD1 on 5 matching bases. There are 13 residues in the CDR3. Trimming removed 3 bases at V and 5 bases at J, with 10 bases between. CDR1 MDHEN and CDR2 SYDVKM come from the germline V gene.

The chain employs TRBV5-4 and TRBJ1-1, with a tentative D call TRBD1 (5 bases). Trimming pared 4 bases from V and 0 bases from J, leaving 13 bases between. This CDR3 contains 15 residues. Germline CDR1 and CDR2: SGHNT and YYREEE (reference sequence). CDR3 DNA sequence: TGTGCCAGCAGCGGGGCAGGGTTCATGAACACTGAAGCTTTCTTT. Translated, it gives CASSGAGFMNTEAFF.

The V and J genes are TRBV19 and TRBJ1-5; no reliable D call. Germline V gene sequence: CDR1 LNHDA, CDR2 SQIVND (reference sequence). The CDR3 consists of 16 residues. Trimming removed 5 bases at V and 0 bases at J, with 14 bases between. CDR3: CASSLSQLYSNQPQHF. The CDR3 DNA is TGTGCCAGTAGTCTTAGCCAGCTATATAGCAATCAGCCCCAGCATTTT.

As concerns this clone: Other nucleotide sequences from this sample produce the same CDR3. The rearrangement uses TRBV5-1 and TRBJ2-5; 7 bases fit TRBD2. The CDR3 has 13 amino acids. Germline CDR1 reads SGHRS; CDR2 reads YFSETQ. V lost 8 bases to trimming and J lost 1 base; unmatched junction nucleotides: 5. CDR3 residues: CASSSGSQETQYF. As DNA, the CDR3 is TGCGCCAGTTCTAGCGGTTCCCAAGAGACCCAGTACTTC. Full variable domain (rest looked up from reference TRBV5-1 and TRBJ2-5): KAGVTQTPRYLIKTRGQQVTLSCSPISGHRSVSWYQQTPGQGLQFLFEYFSETQRNKGNFPGRFSGRQFSNSRSEMNVSTLELGDSALYLCASSSGSQETQYFGPGTRLLVL.

The V and J genes are TRBV19 and TRBJ1-5; TRBD1 matches at 12 bases. The junction had 6 bases not matched to a gene; V was cut back by 7 bases and J by 5 bases. This CDR3 contains 15 residues. Germline V lookup: CDR1 LNHDA, CDR2 SQIVND (reference sequence). Written as DNA, the CDR3 is TGTGCCAGTACCTGGGACAGGGGGCTCGATCAGCCCCAGCATTTT. Its protein is CASTWDRGLDQPQHF.

This chain connects TRBV9 to TRBJ1-1, with D uncertain. The CDR3 contains 14 residues. Germline V CDR1 and CDR2: SGDLS, YYNGEE. Trimming shortened V by 1 base and J by 4 bases, and 11 bases separated the two germline ends. The DNA of the CDR3 is TGTGCCAGCAGCGTATCGGGCGAGGGCACTGAAGCTTTCTTT. Residues: CASSVSGEGTEAFF.

The CDR3 bases are TGTGCCAGCAGCTTAGCCGGGTACGAGCAGTACTTC. Protein sequence: CASSLAGYEQYF. The chain has TRBV11-1 and TRBJ2-7; D gene ambiguous. Trimming left V 0 bases short and J 4 bases short, with 4 bases between. The CDR3 has 12 residues. Germline assignment: CDR1 SGHAT and CDR2 FQDESV (reference sequence).

J is TRBJ1-6 and V is TRBV18, with 8 bases identical to TRBD1. Germline assignment: CDR1 KGHSH and CDR2 LQKENI. The CDR3 has 14 residues. V trimming: 4 bases; J trimming: 7 bases; junction bases outside the gene matches: 3. The CDR3 nucleotides are TGTGCCAGCTCACAGACAGGGGAAAATTCACCCCTCCACTTT. It translates to CASSQTGENSPLHF. The whole variable domain, filled in from reference TRBV18 and TRBJ1-6, reads NAGVMQNPRHLVRRRGQEARLRCSPMKGHSHVYWYRQLPEEGLKFMVYLQKENIIDESGMPKERFSAEFPKEGPSILRIQQVVRGDSAAYFCASSQTGENSPLHFGNGTRLTVT.